These 10 T cell receptor beta chains share one sample of origin, sequenced in a study of shared clonotypes between healthy human individuals. Naive CD8 populations comprised CD45RO-negative cells positively selected for CCR7, excluding terminally differentiated effector memory CD45RA+ cells. Here immunoSEQ multiplex PCR was the method, and the copy in TCRdb shows in-frame clones only, minus some. The repertoire holds around 2.1 million clones, 90% to 95% seen once, with 1.5% to 2% in the top ten. The sequencing sample was made of naive CD8+ T cells from PBMCs. The receptors originated from a man aged 18 to 29 in good health. Some clones in this sample may be carry-over from other donors' samples.

This clone occurred once. The chain uses TRBV28 and TRBJ2-6, with D perhaps TRBD2 (5 bases). The CDR3 is made up of 19 amino acids. The germline V and J ends were trimmed by 2 bases and 2 bases, with 19 bases remaining between them. In germline, CDR1 is MDHEN, CDR2 SYDVKM. CDR3 bases: TGTGCCAGCAGTTTAATCGGGGAACAAACAATGGCTGGGGCCAACGTCCTGACTTTC. This codes for CASSLIGEQTMAGANVLTF. The full variable domain, its missing parts supplied by reference TRBV28 and TRBJ2-6, is DVKVTQSSRYLVKRTGEKVFLECVQDMDHENMFWYRQDPGLGLRLIYFSYDVKMKEKGDIPEGYSVSREKKERFSLILESASTNQTSMYLCASSLIGEQTMAGANVLTFGAGSRLTVL.

The chain links TRBV7-9 to TRBJ2-3, with D tentatively TRBD1 or TRBD2 (5 bases each). This CDR3 is 14 amino acids long. Germline CDR1 is SEHNR and CDR2 is FQNEAQ (reference sequence). Trimming removed 6 bases at V and 2 bases at J, with 12 bases between. The CDR3 here is CASRLGTYTDTQYF. The DNA for the CDR3 is TGTGCCAGCAGGCTAGGGACCTACACAGATACGCAGTATTTT. The variable domain in full, completed from reference TRBV7-9 and TRBJ2-3, reads DTGVSQNPRHKITKRGQNVTFRCDPISEHNRLYWYRQTLGQGPEFLTYFQNEAQLEKSRLLSDRFSAERPKGSFSTLEIQRTEQGDSAMYLCASRLGTYTDTQYFGPGTRLTVL.

This chain links TRBV7-9 with TRBJ2-2; TRBD1 matches at 7 bases. The CDR3 length is 15 residues. After removal of 1 base from V and 2 bases from J, the junction contained 1 base not matched to a gene. Germline assignment: CDR1 SEHNR and CDR2 FQNEAQ (reference sequence). The CDR3 DNA reads TGTGCCAGCAGCTTAGGGGACAGAAACACCGGGGAGCTGTTTTTT. Protein: CASSLGDRNTGELFF.

This clone was counted only a few times. The gene calls are TRBV5-1 and TRBJ2-1, with a possible D match to TRBD1 (5 bases). The CDR3 extends over 15 amino acids. CDR1 is SGHRS and CDR2 is YFSETQ in the germline V gene. Trimming removed 2 bases from V and 2 bases from J, with 11 bases in between. DNA for the CDR3: TGCGCCAGCAGCTTAACAGTAGGGGCCTACAATGAGCAGTTCTTC. Amino acids: CASSLTVGAYNEQFF.

CDR3 protein: CATSRATGGAEEKLFF. CDR3 DNA: TGTGCCACCAGCAGAGCTACAGGGGGCGCAGAAGAAAAACTGTTTTTT. The rearrangement links TRBV15 to TRBJ1-4, with 9 positions matching TRBD1. Looked up from germline, CDR1 is LNHNV and CDR2 is YYDKDF (reference sequence). Germline trimming cut 1 base from V and 8 bases from J; bases unmatched to any gene: 8. The CDR3 runs 16 residues.

The V and J genes are TRBV7-8 and TRBJ2-1; 8 bases align to TRBD2. Germline V gene sequence: CDR1 SGHVS, CDR2 FQNEAQ. This CDR3 is 16 amino acids long. The V gene end was trimmed by 3 bases and the J gene end by 6 bases; junction bases not matched to a gene: 10. Written as DNA, the CDR3 is TGTGCCAGCAGCTTCCCAGCGGGAGATGCTTCCAATGAGCAGTTCTTC. As protein: CASSFPAGDASNEQFF.

The chain recombines TRBV29-1 with TRBJ2-7, with D maybe TRBD2 (5 bases). The CDR3 runs 12 residues. V lost 6 bases and J lost 6, with 15 bases in between. Germline-derived CDR1 and CDR2 are SQVTM and ANQGSEA. CDR3 sequence: CSVADSIGEQYF. The CDR3 DNA follows: TGCAGCGTAGCGGACTCGATTGGCGAGCAGTACTTC.

Comments on this clone: Other DNA variants within this sample encode the same CDR3. This rearrangement joins TRBV9 to TRBJ2-7; TRBD2 agrees at 11 bases. V trimming: 3 bases; J trimming: 2 bases; junction bases outside the gene matches: 4. The CDR3 has 15 residues. Per the germline V gene, CDR1 is SGDLS and CDR2 is YYNGEE. CDR3 residues: CASSAGLAVTYEQYF. In DNA, the CDR3 is TGTGCCAGCAGCGCGGGACTAGCGGTAACCTACGAGCAGTACTTC.

About this clone itself: Other DNA sequences in this sample translate to the same CDR3. V usage is TRBV29-1 and J usage is TRBJ1-1; no clear D gene. CDR3 size: 10 residues. The germline CDR1 and CDR2 sequences are SQVTM and ANQGSEA. The ends were cut back, 7 bases at V and 1 base at J, with 4 bases in the middle. The CDR3 DNA follows: TGCAGCGCCTGGAACACTGAAGCTTTCTTT. It is translated as CSAWNTEAFF.

The chain is built from TRBV5-1 and TRBJ1-1; 8 bases agree with TRBD1. V was clipped by 1 base and J by 0 bases; unmatched bases: 8. The CDR3 length is 17 residues. CDR1 and CDR2 from the germline V gene are SGHRS and YFSETQ. This CDR3 is CASSLSGTGRMNTEAFF. CDR3 coding DNA: TGCGCCAGCAGCTTGTCCGGGACAGGTCGAATGAACACTGAAGCTTTCTTT. The whole variable domain, remainder taken from reference TRBV5-1 and TRBJ1-1, is KAGVTQTPRYLIKTRGQQVTLSCSPISGHRSVSWYQQTPGQGLQFLFEYFSETQRNKGNFPGRFSGRQFSNSRSEMNVSTLELGDSALYLCASSLSGTGRMNTEAFFGQGTRLTVV.